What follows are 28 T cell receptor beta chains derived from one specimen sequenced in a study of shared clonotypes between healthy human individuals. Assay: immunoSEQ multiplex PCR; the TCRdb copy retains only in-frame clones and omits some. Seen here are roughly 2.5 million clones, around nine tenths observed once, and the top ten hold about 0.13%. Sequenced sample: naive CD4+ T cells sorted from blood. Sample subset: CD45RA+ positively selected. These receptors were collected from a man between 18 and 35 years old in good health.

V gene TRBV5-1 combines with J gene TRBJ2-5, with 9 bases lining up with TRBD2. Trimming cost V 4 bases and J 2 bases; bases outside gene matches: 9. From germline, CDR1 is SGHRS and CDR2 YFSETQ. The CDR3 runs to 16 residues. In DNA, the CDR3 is TGCGCCAGCAGCAACGATGTTAGCGGGGGACAAGAGACCCAGTACTTC. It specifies CASSNDVSGGQETQYF. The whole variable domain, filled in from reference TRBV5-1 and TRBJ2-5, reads KAGVTQTPRYLIKTRGQQVTLSCSPISGHRSVSWYQQTPGQGLQFLFEYFSETQRNKGNFPGRFSGRQFSNSRSEMNVSTLELGDSALYLCASSNDVSGGQETQYFGPGTRLLVL.

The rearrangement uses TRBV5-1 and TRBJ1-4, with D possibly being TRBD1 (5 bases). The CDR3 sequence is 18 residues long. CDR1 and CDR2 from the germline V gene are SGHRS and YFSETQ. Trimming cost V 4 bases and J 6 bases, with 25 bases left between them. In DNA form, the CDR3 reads TGCGCCAGCAGCCCGGAACCGGGACCTCACCCAGGAGATGAAAAACTGTTTTTT. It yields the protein CASSPEPGPHPGDEKLFF.

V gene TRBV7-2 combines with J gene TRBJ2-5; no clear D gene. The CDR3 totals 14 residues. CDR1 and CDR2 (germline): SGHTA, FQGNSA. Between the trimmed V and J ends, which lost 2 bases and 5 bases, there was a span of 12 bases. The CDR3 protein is CASSLYFRLETQYF. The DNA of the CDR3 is TGTGCCAGCAGCTTATATTTCAGGCTCGAGACCCAGTACTTC.

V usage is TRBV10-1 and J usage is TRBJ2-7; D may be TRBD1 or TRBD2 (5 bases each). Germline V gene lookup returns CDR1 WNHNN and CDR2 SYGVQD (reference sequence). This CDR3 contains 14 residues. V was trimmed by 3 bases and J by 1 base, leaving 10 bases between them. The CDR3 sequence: CASSDGTGSYEQYF. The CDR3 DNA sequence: TGCGCCAGCAGTGATGGGACCGGATCCTACGAGCAGTACTTC.

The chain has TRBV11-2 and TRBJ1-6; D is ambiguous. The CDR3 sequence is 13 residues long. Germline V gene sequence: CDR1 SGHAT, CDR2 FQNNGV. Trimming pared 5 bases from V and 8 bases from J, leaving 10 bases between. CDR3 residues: CASSPPTHSPLHF. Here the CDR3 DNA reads TGTGCCAGCAGCCCCCCAACCCATTCACCCCTCCACTTT.

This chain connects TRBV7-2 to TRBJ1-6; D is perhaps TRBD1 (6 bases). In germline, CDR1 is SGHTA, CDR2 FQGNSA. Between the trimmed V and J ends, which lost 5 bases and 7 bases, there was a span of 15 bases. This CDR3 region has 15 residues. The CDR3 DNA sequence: TGTGCCAGCAGCATAGTGGGGGGGGGCAATTCACCCCTCCACTTT. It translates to CASSIVGGGNSPLHF.

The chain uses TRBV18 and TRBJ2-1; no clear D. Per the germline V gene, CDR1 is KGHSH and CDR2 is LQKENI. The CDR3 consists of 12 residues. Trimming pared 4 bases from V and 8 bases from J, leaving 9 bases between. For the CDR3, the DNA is TGTGCCAGCTCACTAAGACCGGATGAGCAGTTCTTC. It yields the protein CASSLRPDEQFF.

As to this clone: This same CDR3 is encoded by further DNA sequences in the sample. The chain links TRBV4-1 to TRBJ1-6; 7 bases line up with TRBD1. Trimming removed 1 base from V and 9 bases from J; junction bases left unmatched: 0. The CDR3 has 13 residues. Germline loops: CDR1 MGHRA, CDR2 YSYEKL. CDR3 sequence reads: CASSQAGGSPLHF. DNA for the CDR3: TGCGCCAGCAGCCAAGCAGGGGGTTCACCCCTCCACTTT.

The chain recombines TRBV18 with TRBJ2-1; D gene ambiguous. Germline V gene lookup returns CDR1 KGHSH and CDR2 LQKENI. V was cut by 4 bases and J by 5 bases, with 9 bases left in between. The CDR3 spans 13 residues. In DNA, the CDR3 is TGTGCCAGCTCACGCGAGATTGACAATGAGCAGTTCTTC. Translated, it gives CASSREIDNEQFF.

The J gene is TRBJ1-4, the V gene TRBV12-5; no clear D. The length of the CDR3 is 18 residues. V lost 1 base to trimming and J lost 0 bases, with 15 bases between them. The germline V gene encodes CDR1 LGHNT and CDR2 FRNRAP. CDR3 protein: CASGLGLRTASTNEKLFF. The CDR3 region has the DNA TGTGCTAGTGGTTTGGGGTTGCGGACCGCTTCAACTAATGAAAAACTGTTTTTT.

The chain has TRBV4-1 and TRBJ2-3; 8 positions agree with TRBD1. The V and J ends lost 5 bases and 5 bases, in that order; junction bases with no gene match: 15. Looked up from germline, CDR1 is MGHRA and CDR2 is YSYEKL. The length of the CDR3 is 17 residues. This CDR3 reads CASSGADRAETIDTQYF. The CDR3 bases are TGCGCCAGCAGCGGAGCGGACAGGGCAGAGACAATAGATACGCAGTATTTT.

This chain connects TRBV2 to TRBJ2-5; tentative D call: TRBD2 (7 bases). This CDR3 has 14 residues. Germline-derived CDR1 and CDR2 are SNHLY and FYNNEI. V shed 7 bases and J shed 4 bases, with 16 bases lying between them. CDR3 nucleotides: TGTGCCAGCAACGGCGGGGGCCCGAGAGAGACCCAGTACTTC. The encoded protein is CASNGGGPRETQYF.

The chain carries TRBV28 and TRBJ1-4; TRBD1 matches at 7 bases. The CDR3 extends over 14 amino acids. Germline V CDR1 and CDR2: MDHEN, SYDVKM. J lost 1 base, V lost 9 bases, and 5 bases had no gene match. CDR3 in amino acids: CASGGQRTNEKLFF. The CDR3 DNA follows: TGTGCCAGTGGGGGACAGAGAACTAATGAAAAACTGTTTTTT.

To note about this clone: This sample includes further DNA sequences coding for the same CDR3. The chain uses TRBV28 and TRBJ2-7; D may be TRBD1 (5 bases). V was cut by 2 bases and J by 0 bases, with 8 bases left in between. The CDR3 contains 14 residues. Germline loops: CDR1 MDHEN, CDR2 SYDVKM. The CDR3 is CASSLTGPSYEQYF. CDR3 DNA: TGTGCCAGCAGTTTAACAGGACCCTCCTACGAGCAGTACTTC.

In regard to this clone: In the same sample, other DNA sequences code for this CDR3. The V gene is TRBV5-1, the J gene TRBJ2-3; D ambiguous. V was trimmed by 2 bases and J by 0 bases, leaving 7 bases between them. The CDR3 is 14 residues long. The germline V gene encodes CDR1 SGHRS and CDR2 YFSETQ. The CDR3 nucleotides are TGCGCCAGCAGCTTTGGGGATAGCACAGATACGCAGTATTTT. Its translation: CASSFGDSTDTQYF.

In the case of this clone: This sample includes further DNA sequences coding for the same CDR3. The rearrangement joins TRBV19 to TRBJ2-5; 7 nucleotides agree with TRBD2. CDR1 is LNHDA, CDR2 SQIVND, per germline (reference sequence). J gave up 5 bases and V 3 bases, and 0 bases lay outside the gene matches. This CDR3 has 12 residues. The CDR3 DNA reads TGTGCCAGTAGTATCGGGGGGGAGACCCAGTACTTC. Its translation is CASSIGGETQYF.

The CDR3 region is CASSLREGSTDTQYF. The DNA for the CDR3 is TGTGCCAGCAGTTTACGGGAGGGGAGCACAGATACGCAGTATTTT. The chain couples TRBV27 to TRBJ2-3; 8 bases are a match to TRBD2. The junction had 1 base not matched to a gene; V was cut back by 2 bases and J by 0 bases. Germline lookup yields CDR1 MNHEY and CDR2 SMNVEV (reference sequence). This CDR3 is built from 15 residues.

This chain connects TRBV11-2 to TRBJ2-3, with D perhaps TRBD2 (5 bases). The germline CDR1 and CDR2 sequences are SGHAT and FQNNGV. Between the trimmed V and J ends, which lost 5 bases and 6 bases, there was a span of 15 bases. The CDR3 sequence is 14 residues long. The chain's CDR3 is CASSRTRAGDTQYF. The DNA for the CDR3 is TGTGCCAGCAGCCGAACTCGGGCGGGTGATACGCAGTATTTT.

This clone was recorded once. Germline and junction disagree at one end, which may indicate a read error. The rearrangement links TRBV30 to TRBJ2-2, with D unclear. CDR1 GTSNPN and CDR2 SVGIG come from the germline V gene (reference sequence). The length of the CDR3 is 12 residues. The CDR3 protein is CAWSVTTEELFF. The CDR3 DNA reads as TGTGCCTGGAGTGTTACCACCGAGGAGCTGTTTTTT.

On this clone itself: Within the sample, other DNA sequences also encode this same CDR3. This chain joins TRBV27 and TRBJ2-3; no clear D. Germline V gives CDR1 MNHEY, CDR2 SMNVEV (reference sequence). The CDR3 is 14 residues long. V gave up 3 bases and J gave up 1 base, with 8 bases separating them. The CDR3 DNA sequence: TGTGCCAGCAGTTTGGAGAGAGGCACAGATACGCAGTATTTT. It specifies CASSLERGTDTQYF.

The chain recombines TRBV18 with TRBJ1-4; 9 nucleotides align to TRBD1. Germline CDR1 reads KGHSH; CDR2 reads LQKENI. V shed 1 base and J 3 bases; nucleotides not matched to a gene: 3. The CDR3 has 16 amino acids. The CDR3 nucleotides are TGTGCCAGCTCACCACGGGACAGGGAAGCTAATGAAAAACTGTTTTTT. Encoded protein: CASSPRDREANEKLFF. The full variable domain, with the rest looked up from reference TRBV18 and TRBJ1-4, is NAGVMQNPRHLVRRRGQEARLRCSPMKGHSHVYWYRQLPEEGLKFMVYLQKENIIDESGMPKERFSAEFPKEGPSILRIQQVVRGDSAAYFCASSPRDREANEKLFFGSGTQLSVL.

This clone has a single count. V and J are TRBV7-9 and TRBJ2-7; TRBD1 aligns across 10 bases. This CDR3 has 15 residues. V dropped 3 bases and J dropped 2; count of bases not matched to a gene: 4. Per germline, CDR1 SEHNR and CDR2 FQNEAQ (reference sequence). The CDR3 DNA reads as TGTGCCAGCAGCTTGGGAGGACAGGGGGCCTACGAGCAGTACTTC. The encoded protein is CASSLGGQGAYEQYF. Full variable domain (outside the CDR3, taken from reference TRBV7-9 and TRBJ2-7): DTGVSQNPRHKITKRGQNVTFRCDPISEHNRLYWYRQTLGQGPEFLTYFQNEAQLEKSRLLSDRFSAERPKGSFSTLEIQRTEQGDSAMYLCASSLGGQGAYEQYFGPGTRLTVT.

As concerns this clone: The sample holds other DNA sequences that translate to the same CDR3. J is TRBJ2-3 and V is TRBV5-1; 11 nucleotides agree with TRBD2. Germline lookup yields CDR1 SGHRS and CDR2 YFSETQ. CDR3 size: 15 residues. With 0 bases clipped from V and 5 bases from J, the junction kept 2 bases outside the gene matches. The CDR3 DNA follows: TGCGCCAGCAGCTTGGACCTAGCGGGGGGAGATACGCAGTATTTT. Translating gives CASSLDLAGGDTQYF.

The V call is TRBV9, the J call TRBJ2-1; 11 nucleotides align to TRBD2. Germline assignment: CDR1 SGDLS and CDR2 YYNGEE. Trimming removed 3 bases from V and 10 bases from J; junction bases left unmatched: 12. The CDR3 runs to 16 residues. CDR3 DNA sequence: TGTGCCAGCAGCGGGCCCCTAGCGGGGGGAATGTGGGAGCAGTTCTTC. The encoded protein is CASSGPLAGGMWEQFF.

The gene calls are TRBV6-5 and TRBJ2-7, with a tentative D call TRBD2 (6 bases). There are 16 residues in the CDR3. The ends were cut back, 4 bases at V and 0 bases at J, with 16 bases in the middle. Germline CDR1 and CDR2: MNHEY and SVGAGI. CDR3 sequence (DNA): TGTGCCAGCAGTTGGGGGGTTGAGGTGTACTCCTACGAGCAGTACTTC. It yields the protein CASSWGVEVYSYEQYF.

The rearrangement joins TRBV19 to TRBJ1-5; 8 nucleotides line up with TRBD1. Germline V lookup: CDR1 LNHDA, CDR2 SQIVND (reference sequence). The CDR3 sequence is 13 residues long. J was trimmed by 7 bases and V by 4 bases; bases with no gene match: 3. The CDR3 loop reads CASSRDRKQPQHF. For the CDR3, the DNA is TGTGCCAGTAGTAGGGACAGGAAGCAGCCCCAGCATTTT.

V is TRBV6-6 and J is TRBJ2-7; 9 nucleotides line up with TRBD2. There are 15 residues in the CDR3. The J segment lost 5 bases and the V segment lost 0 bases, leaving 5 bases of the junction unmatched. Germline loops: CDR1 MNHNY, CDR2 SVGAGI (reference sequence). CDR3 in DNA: TGTGCCAGCAGTTACTCGGGCGGGAGGGGCGACGAGCAGTACTTC. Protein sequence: CASSYSGGRGDEQYF.

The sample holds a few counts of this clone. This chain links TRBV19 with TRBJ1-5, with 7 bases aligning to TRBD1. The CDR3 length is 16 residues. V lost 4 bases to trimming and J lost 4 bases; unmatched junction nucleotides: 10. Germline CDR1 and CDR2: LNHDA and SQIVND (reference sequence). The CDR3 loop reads CASSSPPTGANQPQHF. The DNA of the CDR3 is TGTGCCAGTAGTAGTCCCCCCACAGGGGCAAATCAGCCCCAGCATTTT.